What follows are 21 T cell receptor beta chains derived from one specimen sequenced in a study of T cells in Graves' hyperthyroidism and ophthalmopathy (dated 2019 in TCRdb). Receptor amplification or capture employed multiplex PCR. These reads were obtained on an Illumina HiSeq 2000. TCR beta CDR3 regions were amplified from RNA transcripts. The first round of RT-PCR for the TCR CDR3 was performed with the HTBI primer set and the Qiagen OneStep RT-PCR kit. The public reads were reanalyzed by TCRdb: fastp trimming at Q25, MiXCR alignment, in-frame beta chains only. Rows with a matching CDR3 protein are joined into one entry that keeps the most common DNA and genes. The sample has under 350,000 distinct CDR3 sequences on record, over 15% of them singletons. The ten largest account for over 45% of the sample. Specimen: blood. The receptors here all came from a woman in her sixties or seventies with Graves' ophthalmopathy.

This clonotype came up many times. This chain joins TRBV7-6 and TRBJ1-4, with D possibly being TRBD1 (5 bases). The CDR3 extends over 16 amino acids. Germline CDR1 reads SGHVS; CDR2 reads FNYEAQ. V lost 5 bases and J 8 bases, leaving 21 bases between the germline ends. The CDR3 sequence is CASSPRDRGGREKLFF. The CDR3 DNA sequence: TGTGCCAGCAGCCCCAGGGACCGGGGGGGTCGGGAAAAACTGTTTTTT.

This clonotype was seen repeatedly, ten times or more. The CDR3 nucleotides read TGTGCCAGCAGTTTAGGTTTCCTAGCGGGAGGTCACGAGCAGTACTTC. This sequence encodes CASSLGFLAGGHEQYF. The V call is TRBV28, the J call TRBJ2-7, with 11 nucleotides matching TRBD2. The ends lost 2 bases at V and 5 bases at J; junction bases unmatched: 8. Germline V CDR1 and CDR2: MDHEN, SYDVKM. The CDR3 totals 16 residues.

This clonotype was seen many times. The rearrangement links TRBV2 to TRBJ1-2; weak D call: TRBD1 (6 bases). Trimming took off 7 bases at V and 2 bases at J, with 17 bases between the two ends. This CDR3 is built from 15 residues. Per the germline V gene, CDR1 is SNHLY and CDR2 is FYNNEI. For the CDR3, the DNA is TGTGCCAGCACCCTGACCCGACAGGCCAACTATGGCTACACCTTC. Its protein product is CASTLTRQANYGYTF.

This clonotype was found many times. The chain employs TRBV28 and TRBJ2-5; tentative D call: TRBD1 (6 bases). The CDR3 has 14 amino acids. Germline-derived CDR1 and CDR2 are MDHEN and SYDVKM. Trimming stripped 4 bases from V and 2 bases from J, with 11 bases between. The CDR3 sequence: CASSSGQTQETQYF. Here the CDR3 DNA reads TGTGCCAGCAGTTCAGGACAGACTCAAGAGACCCAGTACTTC.

There are many counts of this clonotype. This chain connects TRBV6-2 or TRBV6-3 to TRBJ2-1; TRBD2 matches at 8 bases. From germline, CDR1 is MNHEY and CDR2 SVGEGT. The CDR3 sequence is 17 residues long. V lost 4 bases and J lost 4; bases outside the gene matches: 12. The CDR3 sequence: CASSSIRPSGRYNEQFF. The CDR3 DNA sequence: TGTGCCAGCAGTTCCATTCGCCCTAGCGGGCGTTACAATGAGCAGTTCTTC.

Only a few counts were recorded for this clonotype. This sequence joins TRBV5-6 and TRBJ1-2, with 9 bases aligning to TRBD1. The germline V gene encodes CDR1 SGHDT and CDR2 YYEEEE. V shed 4 bases, J shed 0 bases, and the junction held 7 bases outside the gene matches. This CDR3 has 16 residues. The CDR3 here is CASSPDRGPPNYGYTF. The CDR3 nucleotides are TGTGCCAGCAGCCCGGACAGGGGCCCACCTAACTATGGCTACACCTTC. The complete variable domain, with remaining parts taken from reference TRBV5-6 and TRBJ1-2, reads DAGVTQSPTHLIKTRGQQVTLRCSPKSGHDTVSWYQQALGQGPQFIFQYYEEEERQRGNFPDRFSGHQFPNYSSELNVNALLLGDSALYLCASSPDRGPPNYGYTFGSGTRLTVV.

This rearrangement joins TRBV9 to TRBJ1-1, with D tentatively TRBD1 (5 bases). CDR1 is SGDLS, CDR2 YYNGEE, per germline. CDR3 size: 14 residues. The ends were cut back, 3 bases at V and 5 bases at J, with 14 bases in the middle. The chain's CDR3 is CASSEDPGGTEAFF. In DNA form, the CDR3 reads TGTGCCAGCAGCGAGGACCCTGGGGGGACTGAAGCTTTCTTT.

V and J are TRBV11-3 and TRBJ1-1; D might be TRBD1 (6 bases). The germline V gene encodes CDR1 SGHNT and CDR2 YENEEA. V gave up 0 bases and J gave up 6 bases, with 11 bases separating them. This CDR3 has 14 residues. CDR3 protein: CASSLETGPAEAFF. The CDR3 region has the DNA TGTGCCAGCAGCTTAGAGACAGGTCCGGCTGAAGCTTTCTTT.

Of note for this clonotype: A read error may explain this, as a much larger clone is one base away. CDR3 residues: CAGSWLGTRGNQETQYF. In DNA form, the CDR3 reads TGTGCCGGCAGCTGGTTGGGGACAAGGGGGAACCAAGAGACCCAGTACTTC. V gene TRBV7-2 combines with J gene TRBJ2-5, with D tentatively TRBD1 (6 bases). Germline CDR1 and CDR2: SGHTA and FQGNSA. CDR3 length equals 17 residues. The whole variable domain, filled in from reference TRBV7-2 and TRBJ2-5, reads GAGVSQSPSNKVTEKGKDVELRCDPISGHTALYWYRQSLGQGLEFLIYFQGNSAPDKSGLPSDRFSAERTGGSVSTLTIQRTQQEDSAVYLCAGSWLGTRGNQETQYFGPGTRLLVL.

The rearrangement links TRBV4-2 to TRBJ2-3, with D perhaps TRBD1 or TRBD2 (5 bases each). This CDR3 has 14 amino acids. Trimming shortened V by 8 bases and J by 2 bases, and 14 bases separated the two germline ends. Germline V gene data show CDR1 as LGHNA and CDR2 as YNFKEQ. CDR3 in DNA: TGTGCCAGCCGGTATTTGGGGGACACAGATACGCAGTATTTT. It encodes CASRYLGDTDTQYF.

The table lists this clonotype with many counts. The V gene is TRBV20-1, the J gene TRBJ2-3; 9 positions match TRBD1. CDR3 length: 18 residues. Germline CDR1 DFQATT, CDR2 SNEGSKA (reference sequence). V lost 4 bases and J lost 4; bases outside the gene matches: 18. Here the CDR3 reads CSAKPKRDRGYSSDTQYF. CDR3 nucleotides: TGCAGTGCTAAGCCCAAGCGCGACAGGGGGTATTCCTCAGATACGCAGTATTTT.

In the case of this clonotype: A much larger clone lies one base from this, so it may be a read error. CDR3 in amino acids: CASSRRGDLSYEQYF. In nucleotides, the CDR3 is TGCGCCAGCAGCCGGAGAGGGGACCTCTCCTACGAGCAGTACTTC. V gene TRBV5-1 combines with J gene TRBJ2-7; D may be TRBD1 or TRBD2 (5 bases each). The V gene lost 4 bases and the J gene lost 0 bases, with 14 bases spanning the gap. CDR3 length: 15 residues. Germline CDR1 and CDR2: SGHRS and YFSETQ.

This clonotype was counted a few times. The V and J genes are TRBV6-1 and TRBJ2-5, with TRBD1 matching over 7 bases. The germline V gene encodes CDR1 MNHNS and CDR2 SASEGT. J gave up 5 bases and V 6 bases, and 9 bases lay outside the gene matches. The CDR3 runs to 14 residues. CDR3 region: CASRVQGLEETQYF. The CDR3 coding sequence is TGTGCCAGCAGAGTACAGGGGTTGGAGGAGACCCAGTACTTC.

This sequence joins TRBV5-1 and TRBJ2-3, with D perhaps matching TRBD1 (6 bases). V was trimmed by 5 bases and J by 4 bases, leaving 14 bases between them. Germline CDR1 SGHRS, CDR2 YFSETQ. The length of the CDR3 is 14 residues. CDR3 nucleotides: TGCGCCAGCAGAGTCAACAGGGTGCCAGATACGCAGTATTTT. This gives the protein CASRVNRVPDTQYF.

As concerns this clonotype: Compared with germline, one end of the junction differs, possibly owing to a read error. The V call is TRBV7-9, the J call TRBJ2-7, with a possible D match to TRBD2 (6 bases). The CDR3 consists of 15 residues. CDR1 is SEHNR, CDR2 FQNEAQ, per germline (reference sequence). CDR3 nucleotide sequence: TGTACCAGCAGCGGTAGACTAGAAGGAATTGGCGAGCAGTACTTC. It is translated as CTSSGRLEGIGEQYF.

This chain connects TRBV4-1 to TRBJ2-7, with 11 bases fitting TRBD1. Trimming took 2 bases from V and 4 from J; bases not matched to a gene: 4. This CDR3 is 15 amino acids long. CDR1 is MGHRA and CDR2 is YSYEKL in the germline V gene. DNA for the CDR3: TGCGCCAGCAGCCAAAAGGACAGGGGGCCTTACGAGCAGTACTTC. Translation: CASSQKDRGPYEQYF.

The DNA of the CDR3 is TGCAGTGCTAGAGATCGGCCTCGTTCTAACTATGGCTACACCTTC. This translates into CSARDRPRSNYGYTF. This chain links TRBV20-1 with TRBJ1-2; D uncertain. The CDR3 consists of 15 residues. Trimming left V 0 bases short and J 0 bases short, with 11 bases between. Germline V lookup: CDR1 DFQATT, CDR2 SNEGSKA (reference sequence).

The chain has TRBV27 and TRBJ2-7; 9 nucleotides align to TRBD1. The CDR3 totals 16 residues. Looked up from germline, CDR1 is MNHEY and CDR2 is SMNVEV (reference sequence). J lost 4 bases, V lost 0 bases, and 7 bases had no gene match. CDR3 residues: CASSLSGTGYTYEQYF. CDR3 sequence (DNA): TGTGCCAGCAGTTTATCAGGGACAGGGTATACTTACGAGCAGTACTTC.

This clonotype appeared many times. The CDR3 sequence: CASSRQGRAEAFF. DNA for the CDR3: TGTGCCAGCAGCAGACAGGGGCGGGCTGAAGCTTTCTTT. J is TRBJ1-1 and V is TRBV7-2, with TRBD1 matching over 8 bases. Germline CDR1 and CDR2: SGHTA and FQGNSA. V gave up 5 bases and J gave up 6 bases; unmatched junction bases: 5. This CDR3 has 13 residues.

This clonotype came up once. V usage is TRBV6-4 and J usage is TRBJ1-5; no firm D call. V lost 8 bases and J 0 bases, leaving 11 bases between the germline ends. CDR1 is MRHNA, CDR2 SNTAGT, per germline. The CDR3 is 14 amino acids. The CDR3 coding sequence is TGTGCCAGCTCACCTGACACTAGCAATCAGCCCCAGCATTTT. Its protein is CASSPDTSNQPQHF.

This clonotype was seen at least ten times. The chain combines TRBV28 with TRBJ1-1, with a possible D match to TRBD1 (5 bases). Per the germline V gene, CDR1 is MDHEN and CDR2 is SYDVKM. Trimming left V 2 bases short and J 0 bases short, with 10 bases between. The CDR3 sequence is 15 residues long. CDR3 in amino acids: CASSLRGTVNTEAFF. In DNA, the CDR3 is TGTGCCAGCAGTTTACGAGGGACGGTGAACACTGAAGCTTTCTTT.